This T cell receptor (beta chain) was observed in a study of CD4 and CD8 cells across lung adenocarcinoma regions. Each CDR3 protein gets one entry after TCRdb re-called the PCR reads with MiXCR. The sample lists approximately 12,000 distinct CDR3 sequences; roughly 56% were seen once. V was trimmed by 1 base and J by 1 base, leaving 10 bases between them. Germline lookup yields CDR1 MNHNS and CDR2 SASEGT. CDR3 length equals 15 residues. Donors had localized lung adenocarcinoma, a non-small cell lung cancer. V is TRBV6-1 and J is TRBJ1-1, with D possibly TRBD1 on 5 matching bases. The material sequenced was CD8+ T cells from the margin of a lung tumor. The sequence was collected from a female donor with lung adenocarcinoma. The CD4 and CD8 labels of this study may be unreliable. The CDR3 DNA reads TGTGCCAGCAGTGAAGTGGACACCCAGAACACTGAAGCTTTCTTT. Its protein product is CASSEVDTQNTEAFF.